The clone carrying this TCR beta chain turned up a few times. Its antigen is still unknown. Investigators took approximately 10 milliliters of peripheral blood from every donor. The CDR3 runs 16 residues. V was pared by 4 bases and J by 2 bases, with 15 bases between. Germline CDR1 is SGHRS and CDR2 is YFSETQ. The data derive from a study of blood T cells in healthy people across ages. Primers used in a second PCR of roughly 7 to 12 cycles were a sample-barcoded 5' primer and a J-beta primer mix. MiXCR was run by TCRdb on the 5' RACE reads, yielding one entry per CDR3 protein. The table lists 920,000 or so distinct CDR3 sequences, 45% of them singletons. Study results and limitations: Both naive CD4+ cell counts and diversity were greater in long-lived donors than in aged donors.

Material: blood. The J gene is TRBJ2-2, the V gene TRBV5-1; maybe TRBD2 (5 bases). The source of this sequence is a woman aged 55-69 years in good health. The CDR3 DNA sequence: TGCGCCAGCAGCACGCCTAGGGCGGGCAACACCGGGGAGCTGTTTTTT. This codes for CASSTPRAGNTGELFF.